Shown below are 30 T cell receptor beta chains from a single sample sequenced in a study of blood T cell repertoires in COVID-19. The assay was immunoSEQ multiplex PCR, and TCRdb's table has in-frame clones only and misses some. Of approximately 90,000 clones in the sample, 80% were seen once. The specimen sequenced was peripheral blood. The receptors originated from a woman aged 80 or older with acute or convalescent COVID-19.

V and J are TRBV18 and TRBJ2-1; 10 bases match TRBD1. Per the germline V gene, CDR1 is KGHSH and CDR2 is LQKENI. The CDR3 is 18 residues long. J was trimmed by 10 bases and V by 2 bases; bases with no gene match: 17. Here the CDR3 reads CASSPGHPDRGLKWEQFF. DNA of the CDR3: TGTGCCAGCTCACCAGGGCACCCTGACAGGGGGCTAAAATGGGAGCAGTTCTTC.

The chain couples TRBV7-6 to TRBJ1-4; 8 bases match TRBD1. Per germline, CDR1 SGHVS and CDR2 FNYEAQ. V shed 2 bases and J 7 bases; nucleotides not matched to a gene: 9. The CDR3 runs 16 residues. The CDR3 protein is CASSLMPGGAGEKLFF. For the CDR3, the DNA is TGTGCCAGCAGCTTAATGCCAGGGGGCGCCGGTGAAAAACTGTTTTTT.

This clone was found many times. The gene calls are TRBV7-9 and TRBJ1-3, with D perhaps matching TRBD1 (6 bases). Germline-derived CDR1 and CDR2 are SEHNR and FQNEAQ (reference sequence). The CDR3 sequence is 16 residues long. V gave up 5 bases and J gave up 0 bases, with 14 bases separating them. The CDR3 region is CASSTRRTDSGNTIYF. CDR3 DNA: TGTGCCAGCAGCACCCGGAGGACAGACTCTGGAAACACCATATATTTT.

The chain is built from TRBV18 and TRBJ1-2, with D perhaps TRBD1 (6 bases). The CDR3 spans 13 residues. Per germline, CDR1 KGHSH and CDR2 LQKENI. V was cut by 3 bases and J by 8 bases, with 13 bases left in between. CDR3 DNA sequence: TGTGCCAGCTCACCTCAGGGGCCGCAGGGCTACACCTTC. Residues: CASSPQGPQGYTF.

J is TRBJ2-1 and V is TRBV6-1; TRBD2 aligns across 11 bases. Germline CDR1 is MNHNS and CDR2 is SASEGT. Germline trimming cut 3 bases from V and 7 bases from J; bases unmatched to any gene: 8. CDR3 length equals 16 residues. The CDR3 sequence: CASSEKRGLAANEQFF. The CDR3 DNA reads TGTGCCAGCAGTGAGAAAAGGGGACTAGCGGCAAATGAGCAGTTCTTC.

In this sample, this clone turned up once. This sequence joins TRBV7-3 and TRBJ2-3, with 9 bases identical to TRBD2. The V gene end was trimmed by 3 bases and the J gene end by 4 bases; junction bases not matched to a gene: 11. Germline CDR1 is SGHTA and CDR2 is FQGTGA. The CDR3 runs to 17 residues. The CDR3 is CASSFYAGGPLSDTQYF. CDR3 bases: TGTGCCAGCAGCTTTTATGCGGGGGGGCCTTTGTCAGATACGCAGTATTTT.

V is TRBV2 and J is TRBJ2-2, with TRBD2 matching 13 bases. This CDR3 has 15 amino acids. V lost 6 bases to trimming and J lost 7 bases; unmatched junction nucleotides: 5. The germline CDR1 and CDR2 sequences are SNHLY and FYNNEI. CDR3 DNA sequence: TGTGCCAGCAGAGCGACTAGCGGGGGGTTCGGGGAGCTGTTTTTT. Translating gives CASRATSGGFGELFF.

This clone appeared once. V is TRBV19 and J is TRBJ2-7; maybe TRBD2 (6 bases). The CDR3 totals 15 residues. V was pared by 5 bases and J by 3 bases, with 17 bases between. Germline V gene sequence: CDR1 LNHDA, CDR2 SQIVND (reference sequence). CDR3 amino acids: CASSPRTGRFYEQYF. DNA of the CDR3: TGTGCCAGTAGTCCCCGGACGGGGAGGTTCTACGAGCAGTACTTC.

The chain combines TRBV7-2 with TRBJ2-2; TRBD2 matches at 8 bases. Germline V gene lookup returns CDR1 SGHTA and CDR2 FQGNSA. V lost 2 bases to trimming and J lost 10 bases; unmatched junction nucleotides: 6. The CDR3 is 14 amino acids. This chain's CDR3 is CASSLQTSVAELFF. The DNA for the CDR3 is TGTGCCAGCAGCTTACAGACTAGCGTTGCGGAGCTGTTTTTT.

The V call is TRBV9, the J call TRBJ2-2; no clear D gene. The length of the CDR3 is 13 residues. V dropped 4 bases and J dropped 4 bases, with 8 bases sitting between them. Germline V gives CDR1 SGDLS, CDR2 YYNGEE. The CDR3 DNA sequence: TGTGCCAGCAGCCTCCGGGTCACCGGGGAGCTGTTTTTT. This sequence encodes CASSLRVTGELFF.

The gene calls are TRBV27 and TRBJ2-1; TRBD2 agrees at 9 bases. CDR3 length equals 19 residues. The ends lost 3 bases at V and 0 bases at J; junction bases unmatched: 12. Germline CDR1 MNHEY, CDR2 SMNVEV (reference sequence). The CDR3 coding sequence is TGTGCCAGCAGTTTGGGGAACAGCGGGAGGCTGACCTCCTACAATGAGCAGTTCTTC. As protein: CASSLGNSGRLTSYNEQFF.

The genes are TRBV5-1 and TRBJ2-3, with 12 bases fitting TRBD2. V lost 6 bases to trimming and J lost 4 bases; unmatched junction nucleotides: 6. Germline V gene sequence: CDR1 SGHRS, CDR2 YFSETQ. This CDR3 contains 15 residues. This CDR3 is CASKASGGAADTQYF. The CDR3 coding sequence is TGCGCCAGCAAAGCTAGCGGGGGGGCGGCAGATACGCAGTATTTT.

The CDR3 sequence is CASSPGLGQQYF. CDR3 nucleotides: TGTGCCAGCAGCCCGGGACTAGGGCAGCAGTACTTC. The chain joins TRBV7-2 to TRBJ2-7, with 8 bases aligning to TRBD2. Germline V gene lookup returns CDR1 SGHTA and CDR2 FQGNSA. V trimming: 5 bases; J trimming: 8 bases; junction bases outside the gene matches: 5. The CDR3 consists of 12 residues.

V gene TRBV7-9 combines with J gene TRBJ2-3, with TRBD2 matching over 14 bases. The germline gives CDR1 SEHNR, CDR2 FQNEAQ (reference sequence). V gave up 4 bases and J gave up 1 base; unmatched junction bases: 10. This CDR3 has 19 residues. DNA for the CDR3: TGTGCCAGCAGCTCCCCCGGACTAGCGGGGGGTTATGGCACAGATACGCAGTATTTT. Translating it yields CASSSPGLAGGYGTDTQYF.

The chain employs TRBV2 and TRBJ2-2; a weak D match, TRBD2 (6 bases). The CDR3 sequence is 16 residues long. V was shortened by 3 bases and J by 6 bases, with 17 bases between the two germline ends. Per the germline V gene, CDR1 is SNHLY and CDR2 is FYNNEI. The DNA of the CDR3 is TGTGCCAGCAGTGAGGTCAGCCCCGGGGAGGCCGGGGAGCTGTTTTTT. Amino acids: CASSEVSPGEAGELFF.

Regarding this clone: Within the sample, other DNA sequences also encode this same CDR3. The V gene is TRBV7-2, the J gene TRBJ1-1; D unclear. The germline V gene encodes CDR1 SGHTA and CDR2 FQGNSA. CDR3 length: 13 amino acids. The ends were cut back, 5 bases at V and 0 bases at J, with 7 bases in the middle. Here the CDR3 DNA reads TGTGCCAGCAGCCCCCACATGAACACTGAAGCTTTCTTT. It yields the protein CASSPHMNTEAFF.

The chain has TRBV11-2 and TRBJ2-7, with 8 nucleotides matching TRBD1. J lost 2 bases, V lost 4 bases, and 7 bases had no gene match. The CDR3 runs to 15 residues. Germline CDR1 is SGHAT and CDR2 is FQNNGV. The CDR3 region has the DNA TGTGCCAGCAGCTCATGGGACAGGTCGGCCTACGAGCAGTACTTC. Its translation: CASSSWDRSAYEQYF.

This chain links TRBV11-3 with TRBJ1-1, with TRBD1 matching over 8 bases. Trimming took 6 bases from V and 5 from J; bases not matched to a gene: 5. CDR1 is SGHNT and CDR2 is YENEEA in the germline V gene. CDR3 length: 13 amino acids. CDR3 sequence: CASSRTGWTEAFF. The CDR3 region has the DNA TGTGCCAGCAGTCGGACAGGGTGGACTGAAGCTTTCTTT.

The chain combines TRBV10-3 with TRBJ2-5, with TRBD2 identical over 8 bases. Germline values: CDR1 ENHRY, CDR2 SYGVKD. The length of the CDR3 is 15 residues. The junction had 6 bases not matched to a gene; V was cut back by 4 bases and J by 2 bases. This chain's CDR3 is CAISVGAGGQETQYF. The CDR3 bases are TGTGCCATCAGTGTAGGGGCGGGAGGACAAGAGACCCAGTACTTC.

The chain uses TRBV19 and TRBJ2-2, with 7 positions matching TRBD1. Trimming removed 6 bases from V and 6 bases from J; junction bases left unmatched: 10. This CDR3 has 15 amino acids. The V gene's germline CDR1 is LNHDA and CDR2 SQIVND (reference sequence). The CDR3 sequence is CASRRQGVFAGELFF. The CDR3 coding sequence is TGTGCCAGTAGAAGACAGGGTGTGTTCGCCGGGGAGCTGTTTTTT.

The V and J genes are TRBV7-2 and TRBJ2-7; TRBD1 matches 9 bases. Germline V gene lookup returns CDR1 SGHTA and CDR2 FQGNSA. This CDR3 spans 15 amino acids. J gave up 2 bases and V 5 bases, and 7 bases lay outside the gene matches. CDR3 nucleotides: TGTGCCAGCAGCAGAAGCCGGGACAGGGCCTACGAGCAGTACTTC. Its translation is CASSRSRDRAYEQYF.

This clone has only a few counts. The chain links TRBV27 to TRBJ2-7; 7 bases agree with TRBD1. V shed 5 bases, J shed 4 bases, and the junction held 11 bases outside the gene matches. Germline V gene lookup returns CDR1 MNHEY and CDR2 SMNVEV (reference sequence). CDR3 length: 15 amino acids. CDR3 amino acids: CASSQKTGPPYEQYF. CDR3 bases: TGTGCCAGCAGTCAAAAGACAGGGCCCCCGTACGAGCAGTACTTC.

The chain combines TRBV6-2 or TRBV6-3 with TRBJ2-1, with 7 nucleotides matching TRBD1. V lost 5 bases and J lost 4; bases outside the gene matches: 5. The germline gives CDR1 MNHEY, CDR2 SVGEGT. This CDR3 has 14 amino acids. DNA of the CDR3: TGTGCCAGCAGTCGACCGGGACAGTACAATGAGCAGTTCTTC. Protein sequence: CASSRPGQYNEQFF.

The rearrangement joins TRBV5-1 to TRBJ2-5; D might be TRBD1 (5 bases). This CDR3 region has 14 residues. CDR1 and CDR2 from the germline V gene are SGHRS and YFSETQ. Trimming cost V 0 bases and J 5 bases, with 11 bases left between them. CDR3: CASSLGDSRETQYF. For the CDR3, the DNA is TGCGCCAGCAGCTTGGGAGACAGTCGGGAGACCCAGTACTTC.

The V gene is TRBV12-3 or TRBV12-4, the J gene TRBJ1-1, with D perhaps TRBD1 (6 bases). This CDR3 contains 13 residues. The V end was cut by 6 bases, the J end by 4 bases, with 12 bases between. The CDR3 nucleotides read TGTGCCAGCAGGGCACAGGGTTTCACTGAAGCTTTCTTT. It translates to CASRAQGFTEAFF.

The chain employs TRBV4-2 and TRBJ1-4, with 10 bases matching TRBD1. The CDR3 sequence is 16 residues long. Germline CDR1 LGHNA, CDR2 YNFKEQ. V dropped 5 bases and J dropped 0; count of bases not matched to a gene: 3. DNA for the CDR3: TGTGCCAGCAGCGCGGGACAGGGGCCAACTAATGAAAAACTGTTTTTT. It yields the protein CASSAGQGPTNEKLFF.

This clone was picked up a small number of times. The genes are TRBV5-4 and TRBJ1-6; the match to TRBD1 covers 7 bases. The germline CDR1 and CDR2 sequences are SGHNT and YYREEE (reference sequence). V lost 1 base, J lost 0 bases, and 7 bases stayed unmatched. The CDR3 length is 18 residues. CDR3 DNA sequence: TGTGCCAGCAGCTTGCTTGCAGGGGGAAGCTCCTATAATTCACCCCTCCACTTT. Translating it yields CASSLLAGGSSYNSPLHF.

The chain combines TRBV10-2 with TRBJ2-7; TRBD1 matches 9 bases. Germline lookup yields CDR1 WSHSY and CDR2 SAAADI. After removal of 6 bases from V and 6 bases from J, the junction contained 3 bases not matched to a gene. This CDR3 has 12 residues. CDR3 region: CASRGQGREQYF. The CDR3 nucleotides are TGCGCCAGCAGAGGACAGGGGCGCGAGCAGTACTTC.

The chain has TRBV14 and TRBJ2-1; possible D gene TRBD2, 7 bases. Germline V lookup: CDR1 SGHDN, CDR2 FVKESK. The germline V and J ends were trimmed by 0 bases and 7 bases, with 25 bases remaining between them. The CDR3 sequence is 19 residues long. CDR3 in amino acids: CASSQDSLGWGGRENEQFF. CDR3 nucleotides: TGTGCCAGCAGCCAAGACTCCCTAGGTTGGGGGGGGCGGGAGAATGAGCAGTTCTTC. Supplemented by reference TRBV14 and TRBJ2-1, the full variable domain reads EAGVTQFPSHSVIEKGQTVTLRCDPISGHDNLYWYRRVMGKEIKFLLHFVKESKQDESGMPNNRFLAERTGGTYSTLKVQPAELEDSGVYFCASSQDSLGWGGRENEQFFGPGTRLTVL.

This clone was found a few times. CDR3 in amino acids: CAISALENEQFF. The CDR3 bases are TGTGCCATCAGTGCGCTAGAGAATGAGCAGTTCTTC. J is TRBJ2-1 and V is TRBV10-3, with D unresolved. This CDR3 contains 12 residues. Deletions cut 4 bases from V and 7 bases from J, with 8 bases between. Germline V gene data show CDR1 as ENHRY and CDR2 as SYGVKD.